Detailed here is one T cell receptor beta chain. This clonotype was observed at least ten times. It has no known antigen specificity. There are no base qualities to consult, and no much larger clone falls within one base. The treatment or condition label of this sample denotes: live attenuated yellow fever vaccine strain. At each blood-draw timepoint, two biological replicates of bulk PBMCs were collected. A standard Ficoll-Paque protocol was used to isolate PBMCs from peripheral blood. RNA was extracted with TriZol from bulk PBMCs, CD4 and CD8 fractions, and dextramer-positive and dextramer-negative fractions. Its CDR3 holds 15 amino acids, cysteine through phenylalanine. Here the CDR3 DNA is all that survives: 45 bases in frame from base 1. As encoded in the germline V gene, CDR1 is ENHRY while CDR2 is SYGVKD. The V and J ends are trimmed by 2 bases and 5 bases, leaving 16 bases between them. TCR cDNA was made using 5'RACE template switching, a step that added a universal primer site and unique molecular identifiers. Priming of cDNA synthesis was performed from both the TCR alpha and TCR beta constant segments. Libraries were amplified in two PCR steps, with sample barcodes and sequencing adapters added in the second step. Libraries were sequenced on Illumina HiSeq 2500 (2x100 bp) or NovaSeq (2x150 bp). Processing in the source paper ran as follows. MIGEC handled demultiplexing of reads and collapsing into UMI consensus sequences, while MiXCR performed V(D)J alignment. Vaccine-responding clonotypes were identified with edgeR using replicate PBMC samples, with FDR below 0.01 and a log2 fold change above 5 up to day 15 being required. CD4 or CD8 identity was assigned to each bulk clonotype according to whether the clonotype was present at higher abundance in the sequenced CD4 repertoire or the sequenced CD8 repertoire. TCRdb redid the processing of the public reads, applying fastp at Q25 and MiXCR, and retained in-frame beta chains. Here each entry gathers all rows of one CDR3 protein and keeps the most common genes and DNA. The V and J calls reflect TCRdb's pipeline rather than the authors' work. For this sample the table gives some 350,000 distinct CDR3 sequences, of which around 6.4% were detected only once. The ten largest account for 15% of the sample.

The data derive from a study of T cells after yellow fever vaccination (dated by TCRdb to about 2019). Regarding the complete study: The SMART-Seq v4 Ultra Low Input RNA kit was used to prepare libraries from fractions with low cell numbers. Blood was collected at multiple timepoints before and after primary and secondary immunization, and bulk PBMC replicates and cell subsets were isolated. Two healthy male donors, one aged 18 to 29 and one aged 30 to 39 years, were included in the cohort. To follow T-cell clones before and after both primary and booster YFV17D yellow fever vaccination, bulk TCR alpha and beta repertoires underwent longitudinal sequencing. Results and caveats for the whole study, not just this receptor: Most clones expanded after primary vaccination were re-detected after the booster (around 96% of CD4 and around 88% of CD8), suggesting broad memory maintenance. Because abundant contaminating clonotypes from the bulk population could be contained in FACS-sorted repertoires, computational filtering was required. The study included only a couple of donors, which limits how far the findings can be generalized. A small fraction of clonotypes showed up in both the CD4 and CD8 compartments, probably as a result of convergent recombination. The secondary T-cell response was found to be weaker but faster than the primary response, with a peak reached on day 5 rather than on day 15.

This sequence uses TRBV10-3 and TRBJ2-7; tentative D gene TRBD2, with 5 bases matching. The receptor's source is a man aged 25-45 years who received the YFV17D yellow fever vaccine. This specimen was PBMCs, taken 5 days after the yellow fever booster vaccination. Here the CDR3 is given as CAISEGARGSHEQYF. DNA sequence: TGTGCCATCAGTGAGGGCGCTAGAGGGAGCCACGAGCAGTACTTC.